The subject of this entry is one T cell receptor beta chain. Its target is not known. Splitting the CD4+ cells yielded a CD45RA+ naive subset and a CD45RA-negative memory subset. The CDR3 loop spans 17 amino acids. CDR1 is SGDLS, CDR2 YYNGEE, per germline. V dropped 0 bases and J dropped 2; count of bases not matched to a gene: 10. This specimen belongs to a study of shared clonotypes between healthy human individuals. Findings and limits, study-wide: Investigators expected sequencing depth to affect clonotype sharing among donors.

Sequenced by immunoSEQ multiplex PCR; TCRdb stores in-frame clones only, minus some. The top ten clones hold 10% of a sample with around 200,000 clones, roughly 70% of them seen once. This rearrangement joins TRBV9 to TRBJ2-7, with TRBD1 identical over 8 bases. This clonotype was sampled from a man younger than 40 in good health. Sequenced material: memory CD4+ T cells sorted from blood. The subset: CD45RA-negative fraction. CDR3 protein: CASSVALPGQGPYEQYF. In DNA, the CDR3 is TGTGCCAGCAGCGTAGCCCTCCCCGGACAGGGCCCCTACGAGCAGTACTTC.